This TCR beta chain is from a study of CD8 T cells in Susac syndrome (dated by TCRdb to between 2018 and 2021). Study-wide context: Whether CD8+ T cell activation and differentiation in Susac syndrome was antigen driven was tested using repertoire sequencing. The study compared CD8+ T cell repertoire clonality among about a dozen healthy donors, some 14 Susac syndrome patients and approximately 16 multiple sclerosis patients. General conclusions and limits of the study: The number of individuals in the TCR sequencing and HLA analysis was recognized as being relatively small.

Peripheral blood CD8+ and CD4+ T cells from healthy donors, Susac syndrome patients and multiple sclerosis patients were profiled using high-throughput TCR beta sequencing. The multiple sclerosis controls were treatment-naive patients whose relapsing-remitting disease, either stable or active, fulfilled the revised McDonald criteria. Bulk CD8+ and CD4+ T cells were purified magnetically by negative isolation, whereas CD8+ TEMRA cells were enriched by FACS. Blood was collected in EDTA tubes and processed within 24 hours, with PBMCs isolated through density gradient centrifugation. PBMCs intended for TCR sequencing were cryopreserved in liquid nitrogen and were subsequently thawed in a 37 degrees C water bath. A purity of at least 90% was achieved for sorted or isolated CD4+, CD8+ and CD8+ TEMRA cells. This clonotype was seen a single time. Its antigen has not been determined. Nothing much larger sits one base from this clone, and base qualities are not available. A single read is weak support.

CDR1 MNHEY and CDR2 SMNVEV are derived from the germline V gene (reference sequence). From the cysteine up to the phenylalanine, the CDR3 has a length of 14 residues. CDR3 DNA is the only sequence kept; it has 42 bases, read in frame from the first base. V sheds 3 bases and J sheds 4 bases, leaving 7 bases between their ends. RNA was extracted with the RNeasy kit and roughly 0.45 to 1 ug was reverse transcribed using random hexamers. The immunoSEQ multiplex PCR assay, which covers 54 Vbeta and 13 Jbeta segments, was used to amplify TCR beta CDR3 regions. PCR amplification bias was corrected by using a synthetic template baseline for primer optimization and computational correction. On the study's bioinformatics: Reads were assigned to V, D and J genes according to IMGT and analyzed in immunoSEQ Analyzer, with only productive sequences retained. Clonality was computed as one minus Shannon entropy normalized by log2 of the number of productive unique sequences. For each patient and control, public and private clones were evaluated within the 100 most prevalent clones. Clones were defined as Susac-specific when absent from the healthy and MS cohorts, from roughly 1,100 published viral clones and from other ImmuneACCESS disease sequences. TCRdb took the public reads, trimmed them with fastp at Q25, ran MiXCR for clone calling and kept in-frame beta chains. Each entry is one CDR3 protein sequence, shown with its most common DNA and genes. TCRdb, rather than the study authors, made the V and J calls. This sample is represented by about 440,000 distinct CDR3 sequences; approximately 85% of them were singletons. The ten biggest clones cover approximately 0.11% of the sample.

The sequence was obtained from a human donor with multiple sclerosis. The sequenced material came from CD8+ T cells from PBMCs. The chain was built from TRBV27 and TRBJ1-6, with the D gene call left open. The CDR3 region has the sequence CASSFYDYNSPLHF. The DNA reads TGTGCCAGCAGTTTTTACGATTATAATTCACCCCTCCACTTT.